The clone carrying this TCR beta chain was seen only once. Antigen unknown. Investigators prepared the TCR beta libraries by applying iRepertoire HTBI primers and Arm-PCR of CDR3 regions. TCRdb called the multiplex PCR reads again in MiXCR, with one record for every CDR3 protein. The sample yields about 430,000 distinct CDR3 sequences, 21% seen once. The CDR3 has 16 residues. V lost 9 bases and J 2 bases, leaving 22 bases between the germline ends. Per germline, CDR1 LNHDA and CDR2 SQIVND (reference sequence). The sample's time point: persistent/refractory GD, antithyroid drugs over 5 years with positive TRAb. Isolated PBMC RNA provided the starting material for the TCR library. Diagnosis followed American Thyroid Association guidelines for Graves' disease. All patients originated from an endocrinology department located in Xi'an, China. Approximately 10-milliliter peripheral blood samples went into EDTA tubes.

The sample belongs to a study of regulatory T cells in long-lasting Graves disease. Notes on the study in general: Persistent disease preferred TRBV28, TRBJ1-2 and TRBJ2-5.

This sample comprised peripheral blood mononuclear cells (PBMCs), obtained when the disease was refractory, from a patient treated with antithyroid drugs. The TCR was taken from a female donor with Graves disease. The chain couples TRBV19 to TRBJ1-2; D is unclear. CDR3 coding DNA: TGTGCCAGCCTAACTCGGAGTACCCCGGGGAACTATGGCTACACCTTC. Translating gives CASLTRSTPGNYGYTF.